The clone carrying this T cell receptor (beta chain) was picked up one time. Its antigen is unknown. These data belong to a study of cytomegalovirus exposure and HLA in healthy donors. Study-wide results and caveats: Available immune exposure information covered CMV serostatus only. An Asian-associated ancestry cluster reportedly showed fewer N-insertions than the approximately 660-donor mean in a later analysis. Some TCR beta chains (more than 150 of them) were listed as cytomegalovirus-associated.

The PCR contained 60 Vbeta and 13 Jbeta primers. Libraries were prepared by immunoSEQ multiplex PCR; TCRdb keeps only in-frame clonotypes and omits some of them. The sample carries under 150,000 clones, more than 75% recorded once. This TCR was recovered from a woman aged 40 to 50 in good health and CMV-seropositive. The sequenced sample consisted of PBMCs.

The chain's CDR3 is CASSQGDSNYGYTF. CDR3 nucleotides: TGTGCCAGCAGCCAAGGGGATTCTAACTATGGCTACACCTTC. V is TRBV5-5 and J is TRBJ1-2; D possibly corresponds to TRBD1 (5 bases). The CDR3 has 14 amino acids. The germline V and J ends were trimmed by 4 bases and 0 bases, with 10 bases remaining between them. Germline loops: CDR1 SGHKS, CDR2 YYEKEE (reference sequence).